What follows are 12 T cell receptor beta chains derived from one specimen sequenced in a study of technical replicates of blood from several donors (dated by TCRdb to the late 2010s). The method behind the library was the immunoSEQ multiplex PCR assay. TCRdb's version of the immuneACCESS table is confined to in-frame rearrangements and falls short of the full clone set. An unresolved V gene accounts for under half of the shortfall where checked; the remainder is of unknown origin. This sample holds about 79,000 clones; 91% were observed only once. Of the sample, 0.3% to 0.45% is held by the ten largest clones. The sample consisted of T cells isolated from PBMCs. These receptors were obtained from a human donor in good health. Some clones in this sample may be carry-over from other donors' samples.

The chain is built from TRBV27 and TRBJ1-1; the match to TRBD1 covers 8 bases. The CDR3 runs to 13 residues. CDR1 and CDR2 from the germline V gene are MNHEY and SMNVEV (reference sequence). V lost 6 bases and J lost 4; bases outside the gene matches: 4. The CDR3 spells CASSPGGSTEAFF. Here the CDR3 DNA reads TGTGCCAGCAGCCCAGGGGGCTCCACTGAAGCTTTCTTT.

The chain couples TRBV6-6 to TRBJ1-1; D may be TRBD1 (6 bases). The CDR3 runs to 15 residues. Germline CDR1 and CDR2: MNHNY and SVGAGI (reference sequence). V gave up 4 bases and J gave up 1 base, with 13 bases separating them. DNA for the CDR3: TGTGCCAGCAGTTCCGCGACAGGACAGAACACTGAAGCTTTCTTT. Amino acid sequence: CASSSATGQNTEAFF.

J is TRBJ2-7 and V is TRBV14; 7 positions match TRBD2. CDR3 length: 15 amino acids. Germline CDR1 and CDR2: SGHDN and FVKESK. J was trimmed by 4 bases and V by 2 bases; bases with no gene match: 8. The CDR3 coding sequence is TGTGCCAGCAGCCAATACCGGACTAGTACTTACGAGCAGTACTTC. Protein product: CASSQYRTSTYEQYF.

The chain carries TRBV2 and TRBJ2-5; perhaps TRBD1 as D (6 bases). V was pared by 6 bases and J by 1 base, with 12 bases between. The CDR3 runs 14 residues. Germline V gene lookup returns CDR1 SNHLY and CDR2 FYNNEI. CDR3: CASSDTGFQETQYF. The CDR3 region has the DNA TGTGCCAGCAGCGATACAGGGTTCCAAGAGACCCAGTACTTC.

The chain is built from TRBV5-1 and TRBJ2-3; D is perhaps TRBD2 (6 bases). Germline V lookup: CDR1 SGHRS, CDR2 YFSETQ. The CDR3 length is 15 residues. The V end was cut by 4 bases, the J end by 5 bases, with 17 bases between. The CDR3 sequence is CASSANRLVGDTQYF. As DNA, the CDR3 is TGCGCCAGCAGCGCCAACCGACTAGTAGGAGATACGCAGTATTTT.

CDR3: CASSLLETNTEAFF. DNA for the CDR3: TGTGCCAGCAGTTTATTAGAGACAAACACTGAAGCTTTCTTT. The rearrangement links TRBV27 to TRBJ1-1; D remains ambiguous. Germline loops: CDR1 MNHEY, CDR2 SMNVEV (reference sequence). V lost 1 base to trimming and J lost 2 bases, with 8 bases between them. CDR3 length equals 14 residues.

This clone showed up just a few times. J is TRBJ2-2 and V is TRBV9, with D possibly being TRBD2 (5 bases). Germline CDR1 is SGDLS and CDR2 is YYNGEE. The CDR3 is 16 residues long. Trimming left V 0 bases short and J 7 bases short, with 16 bases between. CDR3 in amino acids: CASSVGGGGGSGELFF. For the CDR3, the DNA is TGTGCCAGCAGCGTAGGCGGAGGAGGTGGTAGCGGGGAGCTGTTTTTT.

The chain joins TRBV27 to TRBJ2-1; D gene uncertain. Trimming left V 3 bases short and J 5 bases short, with 11 bases between. Germline V gene lookup returns CDR1 MNHEY and CDR2 SMNVEV (reference sequence). The length of the CDR3 is 14 residues. The CDR3 loop reads CASSFAKSHNEQFF. CDR3 nucleotide sequence: TGTGCCAGCAGTTTTGCGAAGTCGCACAATGAGCAGTTCTTC.

The V gene is TRBV5-6, the J gene TRBJ2-6; weak D call: TRBD1 (5 bases). Trimming removed 4 bases at V and 3 bases at J, with 17 bases between. This CDR3 contains 17 residues. The V gene's germline CDR1 is SGHDT and CDR2 YYEEEE. In DNA, the CDR3 is TGTGCCAGCAGCGACGGACACTTAATCTTTGGGGCCAACGTCCTGACTTTC. It codes for CASSDGHLIFGANVLTF. Full variable domain (remainder filled in from reference TRBV5-6 and TRBJ2-6): DAGVTQSPTHLIKTRGQQVTLRCSPKSGHDTVSWYQQALGQGPQFIFQYYEEEERQRGNFPDRFSGHQFPNYSSELNVNALLLGDSALYLCASSDGHLIFGANVLTFGAGSRLTVL.

This chain joins TRBV27 and TRBJ1-5; 10 nucleotides align to TRBD1. The CDR3 contains 15 residues. The germline V gene has CDR1 MNHEY and CDR2 SMNVEV (reference sequence). V lost 4 bases and J lost 1; bases outside the gene matches: 1. The DNA for the CDR3 is TGTGCCAGCAGTTGGGACAGGGGAAGCAATCAGCCCCAGCATTTT. Its translation is CASSWDRGSNQPQHF.

The J gene is TRBJ2-3, the V gene TRBV11-2; perhaps TRBD2 as D (5 bases). Germline V gene sequence: CDR1 SGHAT, CDR2 FQNNGV. Trimming cost V 4 bases and J 0 bases, with 17 bases left between them. CDR3 length: 17 amino acids. The CDR3 coding sequence is TGTGCCAGCAGCTCGCTGGGCAGCGGCTCTAGCACAGATACGCAGTATTTT. This sequence encodes CASSSLGSGSSTDTQYF.

The chain couples TRBV19 to TRBJ2-1; 12 bases are a match to TRBD2. J was trimmed by 6 bases and V by 5 bases; bases with no gene match: 5. The germline V gene encodes CDR1 LNHDA and CDR2 SQIVND (reference sequence). The CDR3 is 15 amino acids. This CDR3 reads CASSLSSGRANEQFF. CDR3 nucleotide sequence: TGTGCCAGTAGTCTATCTAGCGGGAGGGCCAATGAGCAGTTCTTC.